This passage covers 9 T cell receptor beta chains from one sample sequenced in a study of liver allograft versus peripheral blood T cells. Turning to the study itself: The authors compared T cell receptor repertoires in transplanted livers with those in the peripheral blood of recipients.

TCRdb reanalysed the reads using MiXCR and keeps one entry per CDR3 protein. The table includes 7,000 to 10,000 distinct CDR3 sequences, about 20% detected once. The origin of the receptors is a human patient who had a liver transplant. Some T cells may be the graft donor's.

This clonotype was seen more than once but under ten times. J is TRBJ1-2 and V is TRBV30, with 7 bases lining up with TRBD1. CDR1 is GTSNPN and CDR2 is SVGIG in the germline V gene (reference sequence). V lost 0 bases and J lost 3; bases outside the gene matches: 1. CDR3 length equals 13 residues. CDR3 bases: TGTGCCTGGAGTGTAGACAGGGACTATGGCTACACCTTC. It encodes CAWSVDRDYGYTF.

This clonotype is labeled medium-sized (0.01 to 0.1%). V is TRBV29-1 and J is TRBJ1-1; possible D gene TRBD1, 6 bases. This CDR3 contains 12 residues. Germline assignment: CDR1 SQVTM and CDR2 ANQGSEA. Deletions cut 6 bases from V and 11 bases from J, with 19 bases between. CDR3 sequence: CSVGQTVNYAFF. CDR3 nucleotide sequence: TGCAGCGTCGGACAGACCGTGAACTATGCTTTCTTT.

By sample share, this clonotype is medium-sized. This sequence joins TRBV29-1 and TRBJ1-1; D remains ambiguous. The CDR3 contains 10 residues. The germline V gene encodes CDR1 SQVTM and CDR2 ANQGSEA. Trimming shortened V by 7 bases and J by 8 bases, and 11 bases separated the two germline ends. The CDR3 DNA sequence: TGCAGCGGAATGGGCCTGGAAGCTTTCTTT. It specifies CSGMGLEAFF.

In regard to this clonotype: A read error may be the cause here, since a much bigger clone is one base away. The chain links TRBV7-2 to TRBJ1-5, with TRBD1 matching over 10 bases. The CDR3 consists of 15 residues. V lost 8 bases, J lost 4 bases, and 8 bases stayed unmatched. Germline V CDR1 and CDR2: SGHTA, FQGNSA. This chain's CDR3 is CASCSLGQGNQPQHF. CDR3 coding DNA: TGTGCCAGCTGCTCCTTGGGACAGGGGAATCAGCCCCAGCATTTT. The variable domain in full, with the rest retrieved from reference TRBV7-2 and TRBJ1-5, is GAGVSQSPSNKVTEKGKDVELRCDPISGHTALYWYRQSLGQGLEFLIYFQGNSAPDKSGLPSDRFSAERTGGSVSTLTIQRTQQEDSAVYLCASCSLGQGNQPQHFGDGTRLSIL.

The gene calls are TRBV6-1 and TRBJ1-2; no clear D. V was trimmed by 6 bases and J by 3 bases, leaving 11 bases between them. Germline V gene data show CDR1 as MNHNS and CDR2 as SASEGT. This CDR3 is built from 13 residues. CDR3 sequence reads: CASRTAGYYGYTF. The DNA for the CDR3 is TGTGCCAGCAGAACGGCAGGCTACTATGGCTACACCTTC.

The sample holds many counts of this clonotype. The chain recombines TRBV7-2 with TRBJ1-2; no firm D call. V lost 1 base and J lost 8, with 11 bases in between. This CDR3 region has 13 residues. CDR1 and CDR2 from the germline V gene are SGHTA and FQGNSA. CDR3 region: CASSLEGGAGYTF. The CDR3 region has the DNA TGTGCCAGCAGCTTAGAAGGCGGTGCCGGCTACACCTTC.

This clonotype was picked up a small number of times. The rearrangement joins TRBV28 to TRBJ1-1, with TRBD1 as a possible D gene (6 bases). V dropped 6 bases and J dropped 1 base, with 24 bases sitting between them. The CDR3 loop spans 18 amino acids. CDR1 and CDR2 from the germline V gene are MDHEN and SYDVKM. In DNA form, the CDR3 reads TGTGCCAGCAGCAACAGAGGTCACAGGGTCGGATCGAACACTGAAGCTTTCTTT. Amino acids: CASSNRGHRVGSNTEAFF.

Points on this clonotype: With a much larger clone just one base away, this may be a read error. The conserved closing phenylalanine or tryptophan is absent in this CDR3, likely reflecting a read error. This chain uses TRBV6-1 with TRBJ2-7; 9 bases map to TRBD1. The V gene end was trimmed by 6 bases and the J gene end by 4 bases; junction bases not matched to a gene: 7. The germline V gene encodes CDR1 MNHNS and CDR2 SASEGT. The CDR3 spans 14 residues. The CDR3 DNA follows: TGTGCCAGCAGAGACAGGGGGACCGTGTACGAGCAGTACCTC. This translates into CASRDRGTVYEQYL.

Within the sample, this clonotype is medium-sized. The chain carries TRBV6-1 and TRBJ2-7; TRBD1 aligns across 7 bases. CDR3 length: 14 residues. V lost 5 bases and J lost 1; bases outside the gene matches: 5. Germline loops: CDR1 MNHNS, CDR2 SASEGT. This CDR3 is CASSPRTGSYEQYF. The DNA for the CDR3 is TGTGCCAGCAGTCCCAGGACAGGATCCTACGAGCAGTACTTC.